The entry below gives a single TCR beta chain sequence along with its context. The antigen this receptor binds is unknown. No base-level quality is on record; no much larger clone is a single base apart. V is reduced by 8 bases and J by 3 bases, leaving a spacing of 14 bases between them. Reading the germline V gene gives CDR1 ENHRY and CDR2 SYGVKD. From the cysteine through the phenylalanine, the CDR3 covers 13 amino acids. Of the read, only the CDR3 DNA is kept; its 39 bases are in frame from base 1. The data were taken from a study of human CD4 T cells and Enterobacteriaceae (dated by TCRdb to 2020 to 2022). Deep-level sequencing was performed on ex vivo total memory CD4+ samples, with a detection sensitivity of one cell in 200,000. The QIAamp DNA Micro Kit was used to extract genomic DNA from cell pellets, and the quantity and purity of the genomic DNA were checked by spectrophotometry. The immunoSEQ multiplex PCR assay was used to amplify the TCR Vbeta CDR3 regions. The Illumina HiSeq platform was used to sequence the amplicons. Retrieved sequences were 87 nucleotides long and contained the CDR3 region. Per the authors' processing: A unique productive TCR Vbeta nucleotide sequence was defined as a clonotype and was quantified by productive template frequency from ImmunoSEQ Analyzer V3.0. Expanded clonotypes were defined using a threshold set at the top 5th percentile of each repertoire ranked by frequency. Repertoire overlap was computed as Chao-Jaccard with the R package fossil and visualized by nonmetric multidimensional scaling with the R package MASS. This immuneACCESS table, as held by TCRdb, lists in-frame sequences with V and J called but not all clones. Of the missing ones, under half trace to an unresolved V gene in checked studies; the others have no known cause. For V, J and clone size, that table is used; D and trimming come from the DNA. The sample table records around 26,000 clones; around 80% of these occur just once. In total, the top ten clones hold roughly 0.96% of the sample.

On a FACSAria III, memory CD4+ T cells were FACS-sorted to over 98% purity, defined as all CD4+ cells except CD45RA+CCR7+CD95- naive cells. Blood from healthy donors was obtained from blood donation centers in Switzerland. Positive selection with CD4 and CD14 magnetic microbeads was used to enrich total CD4+ T cells and monocytes. Before sorting, CD8+, CD14+, CD16+, CD56+, CD19+ and CD25-bright cells were excluded. In a couple of blood donors, total memory CD4+ T cells were sequenced directly ex vivo to assess in vivo expansion of bacteria-reactive clonotypes. Ficoll-Paque Plus was used to isolate peripheral blood mononuclear cells from donor blood. What the research found in general, with its limitations: Reactivity of ex vivo clonotypes was inferred only by matching nucleotide sequences to CFSE-low cultures from the same donors. Compared with specific clonotypes, broadly cross-reactive clonotypes seemed more expanded ex vivo, with about 55% of the 19 and 21 of 34 falling in the top 5%.

The material sequenced was memory CD4+ T cells from blood. The cell subset or site label on this specimen signifies: total memory CD4 T cells sorted directly ex vivo, unstimulated. The clonotype originates from a human donor in good health. The chain joins TRBV10-3 to TRBJ2-7; perhaps TRBD1 is the D gene, with 6 bases matching. The CDR3 region has the sequence CAIGQSSVYEQYF. The nucleotide sequence is TGTGCCATCGGACAGTCAAGCGTCTACGAGCAGTACTTC.